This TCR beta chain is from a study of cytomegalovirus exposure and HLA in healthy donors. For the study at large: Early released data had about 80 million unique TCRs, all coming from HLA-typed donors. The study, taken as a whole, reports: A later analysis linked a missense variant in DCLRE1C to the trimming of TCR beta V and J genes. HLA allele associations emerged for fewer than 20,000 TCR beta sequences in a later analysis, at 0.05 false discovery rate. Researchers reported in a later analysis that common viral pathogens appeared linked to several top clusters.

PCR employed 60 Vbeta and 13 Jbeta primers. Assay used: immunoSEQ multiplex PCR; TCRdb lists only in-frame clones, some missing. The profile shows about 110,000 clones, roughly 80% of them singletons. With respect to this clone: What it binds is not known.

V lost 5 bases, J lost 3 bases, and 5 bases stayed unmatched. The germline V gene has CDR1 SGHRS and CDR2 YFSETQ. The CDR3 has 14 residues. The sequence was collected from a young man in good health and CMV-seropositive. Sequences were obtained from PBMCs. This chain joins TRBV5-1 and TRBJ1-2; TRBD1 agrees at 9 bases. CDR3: CASRNRQGDYGYTF. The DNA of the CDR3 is TGCGCCAGCAGGAACCGACAGGGGGACTATGGCTACACCTTC.